The rows below give T cell receptor beta chains drawn from one sample of a study of identical twins. Via MiXCR, TCRdb re-called the 5' RACE reads, giving one row per CDR3 protein. In the table there are a few hundred thousand distinct CDR3 sequences, 20% to 25% of which are singletons. This sample was shared with a second study, whose subject was T cells expressing NK-cell markers.

The sample was CD4+ T cells sorted from blood. The receptor set was obtained from a woman younger than 30 in good health. Each CDR3 is given with its conserved first and last residue. A D gene is named only where the DNA matches it firmly. The size of a clone is reported for some rows only, either as once, few or many, or as a class for expanded clones.

CDR3 protein | CDR3 DNA | D gene | J gene | CDR3 length | V gene | clone size
CASSQDSYNEQFF | TGTGCCAGCAGTCAGGACAGCTACAATGAGCAGTTCTTC | . | TRBJ2-1 | 13 | TRBV6-2/TRBV6-3 | many
CSAGGGPSITEAFF | TGCAGTGCTGGCGGGGGGCCCTCGATCACTGAAGCTTTCTTT | . | TRBJ1-1 | 14 | TRBV20-1 | few
CAWSRLAPFQSEQFF | TGTGCCTGGAGTCGACTAGCGCCATTCCAGAGTGAGCAGTTCTTC | TRBD2 | TRBJ2-1 | 15 | TRBV30 | .
CASIRSAGNTEAFF | TGTGCCAGCATAAGATCGGCGGGGAACACTGAAGCTTTCTTT | . | TRBJ1-1 | 14 | TRBV7-9 | few
CSARPGGYNQPQHF | TGCAGTGCCCGACCCGGGGGCTACAATCAGCCCCAGCATTTT | . | TRBJ1-5 | 14 | TRBV20-1 | few
CASSFSSHEQYF | TGTGCCAGCAGCTTCAGTTCCCACGAGCAGTACTTC | . | TRBJ2-7 | 12 | TRBV7-2 | few
CASSPRTGHDEQYF | TGTGCCAGCAGTCCCCGGACAGGGCATGACGAGCAGTACTTC | TRBD1 | TRBJ2-7 | 14 | TRBV6-2/TRBV6-3 | .
CASSRGTANTEAFF | TGTGCCAGCAGCCGCGGGACAGCCAACACTGAAGCTTTCTTT | TRBD1 | TRBJ1-1 | 14 | TRBV12-3/TRBV12-4 | many
CSGRGPGTEQYF | TGCAGCGGGAGGGGACCAGGAACCGAGCAGTACTTC | TRBD2 | TRBJ2-7 | 12 | TRBV20-1 | .
CASSVEWNSPLHF | TGTGCCAGCAGCGTAGAGTGGAATTCACCCCTCCACTTT | . | TRBJ1-6 | 13 | TRBV9 | .
CASSRPGSKSYEQYF | TGTGCCAGCAGCCGACCCGGGTCGAAATCCTACGAGCAGTACTTC | . | TRBJ2-7 | 15 | TRBV5-5 | .
CASTTRGQVSYNEQFF | TGTGCCAGTACCACCAGGGGGCAGGTATCCTACAATGAGCAGTTCTTC | TRBD1 | TRBJ2-1 | 16 | TRBV19 | once
CASSRLAGRFNEQFF | TGTGCCAGCAGCAGACTAGCGGGACGGTTCAATGAGCAGTTCTTC | TRBD2 | TRBJ2-1 | 15 | TRBV12-3/TRBV12-4 | few
CASSSEGVNTGELFF | TGCGCCAGCAGTTCTGAGGGTGTAAACACCGGGGAGCTGTTTTTT | . | TRBJ2-2 | 15 | TRBV5-1 | few
CASIPWDRADGYTF | TGTGCCAGCATCCCCTGGGACAGGGCGGATGGCTACACCTTC | TRBD1 | TRBJ1-2 | 14 | TRBV6-1 | .
CASSSSGFGYTF | TGTGCCAGCAGTTCATCAGGTTTTGGCTACACCTTC | . | TRBJ1-2 | 12 | TRBV6-2/TRBV6-3 | few
CSAAPSGGSYNEQFF | TGCAGTGCTGCCCCTAGCGGGGGCTCCTACAATGAGCAGTTCTTC | TRBD2 | TRBJ2-1 | 15 | TRBV20-1 | .
CSARDLLRGRYYEQYF | TGCAGTGCTAGAGATCTCTTGCGGGGGAGGTACTACGAGCAGTACTTC | TRBD2 | TRBJ2-7 | 16 | TRBV20-1 | once
CATAKTGTSYEQYF | TGTGCCACCGCCAAGACAGGGACGTCCTACGAGCAGTACTTC | TRBD1 | TRBJ2-7 | 14 | TRBV15 | few
CSARVLGRGGLYNEQFF | TGCAGTGCTAGAGTTCTGGGCCGCGGGGGCCTCTACAATGAGCAGTTCTTC | . | TRBJ2-1 | 17 | TRBV20-1 | few
CSAAGTGGAEQYF | TGCAGTGCTGCCGGGACAGGGGGCGCCGAGCAGTACTTC | TRBD1 | TRBJ2-7 | 13 | TRBV20-1 | .
CASSPSGLAGVNEQFF | TGTGCCAGCTCACCATCGGGACTAGCGGGAGTCAATGAGCAGTTCTTC | TRBD2 | TRBJ2-1 | 16 | TRBV18 | .
CATSRDPTHSGGELFF | TGTGCCACCAGCAGAGATCCCACCCACTCCGGCGGGGAGCTGTTTTTT | . | TRBJ2-2 | 16 | TRBV15 | many
CASSQGTGVSEAFF | TGTGCCAGCAGCCAAGGGACAGGGGTGTCTGAAGCTTTCTTT | TRBD1 | TRBJ1-1 | 14 | TRBV3-1 | .
CASSLGLAESNGELFF | TGTGCCAGCAGCTTAGGGTTAGCGGAGTCGAACGGGGAGCTGTTTTTT | . | TRBJ2-2 | 16 | TRBV7-9 | .
CASSLWTGNAKNIQYF | TGTGCCAGCAGTTTATGGACAGGGAACGCCAAAAACATTCAGTACTTC | TRBD1 | TRBJ2-4 | 16 | TRBV6-2/TRBV6-3 | few